This is a list of T cell receptor beta chains from one sample in a study of blood T cell repertoires in COVID-19. Using immunoSEQ multiplex PCR, the repertoire was profiled, and TCRdb retains in-frame clones only, with some absent. The profile covers 85,000 to 110,000 clones, with just over 85% appearing a single time and 3% to 3.5% taken by the ten largest. The material sequenced was peripheral blood. The source is a human donor in a cohort sampled during active COVID-19. Each CDR3 is given with its conserved first and last residue. Each record gives: V gene, J gene, CDR3 protein.

TRBV11-2	TRBJ2-1	CASSFLSGSSYNEQFF
TRBV9	TRBJ1-1	CASSARERATEAFF
TRBV7-2	TRBJ1-1	CASSSIRGNTEAFF
TRBV7-2	TRBJ1-4	CASSPGVWEEKLFF
TRBV7-2	TRBJ2-7	CASSFFGGIEQYF
TRBV7-9	TRBJ1-2	CASSLDIGGAYTF
TRBV5-6	TRBJ1-2	CASSEGTGSGNYGYTF
TRBV10-2	TRBJ2-6	CASSVDYPGANVLTF
TRBV6-5	TRBJ2-6	CASSYLSSGANVLTF
TRBV7-9	TRBJ1-1	CASSLSGEGNTEAFF
TRBV29-1	TRBJ2-5	CSVEDLAGSRETQYF
TRBV28	TRBJ1-3	CASGDTSLFSGNTIYF
TRBV5-1	TRBJ2-3	CASSPRLAGGTDTQYF
TRBV5-1	TRBJ2-7	CASSFLQGAYSYEQYF
TRBV19	TRBJ2-1	CASSAGGVLHNEQFF
TRBV28	TRBJ1-5	CASLIGGQVSRQPQHF
TRBV28	TRBJ2-7	CASSFLALSYEQYF
TRBV30	TRBJ1-3	CAWSPGGISGNTIYF
TRBV18	TRBJ1-1	CASSPPQGMGNTEAFF